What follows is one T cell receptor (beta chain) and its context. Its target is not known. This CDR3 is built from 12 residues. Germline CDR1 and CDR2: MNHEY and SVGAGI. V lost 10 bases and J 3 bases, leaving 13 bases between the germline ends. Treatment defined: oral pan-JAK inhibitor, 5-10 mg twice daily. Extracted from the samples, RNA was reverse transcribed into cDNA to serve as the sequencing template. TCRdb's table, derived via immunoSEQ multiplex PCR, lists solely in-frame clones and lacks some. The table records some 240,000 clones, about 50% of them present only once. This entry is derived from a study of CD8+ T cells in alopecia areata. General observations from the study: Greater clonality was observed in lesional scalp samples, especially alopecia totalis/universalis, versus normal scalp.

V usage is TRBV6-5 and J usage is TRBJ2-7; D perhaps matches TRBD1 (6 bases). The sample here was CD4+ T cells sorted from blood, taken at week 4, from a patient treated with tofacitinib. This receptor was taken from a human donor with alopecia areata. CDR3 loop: CATGPQGYEQYF. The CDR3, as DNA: TGTGCCACGGGTCCACAGGGCTACGAGCAGTACTTC.